This TCR beta chain was documented in a study of cytomegalovirus exposure and HLA in healthy donors. Study-wide results and limits: It was reported that TCR beta sequences correctly inferred the HLA-A and HLA-B alleles for most subjects. The study labeled 150 to 200 TCR beta chains cytomegalovirus-associated.

About this clone itself: Its antigen is as yet unknown.

The V gene end was trimmed by 3 bases and the J gene end by 5 bases; junction bases not matched to a gene: 10. The CDR3 is made up of 15 amino acids. CDR1 and CDR2 (germline): GTSNPN, SVGIG (reference sequence). The PCR had 60 Vbeta and 13 Jbeta primers. Sequenced by immunoSEQ multiplex PCR; TCRdb stores in-frame clones only, minus some. This table has 150,000 to 200,000 clones, 65% to 70% appearing once. The J gene is TRBJ1-1, the V gene TRBV30; 9 bases match TRBD1. The sample comprised PBMCs. This TCR was recovered from a man between 25 and 39 years old in good health and CMV-seropositive. This chain's CDR3 is CAWSPRGTGNTEAFF. DNA of the CDR3: TGTGCCTGGAGCCCCCGCGGGACAGGGAATACTGAAGCTTTCTTT.